Below, 14 T cell receptor beta chains from the same sample are listed, as sequenced in a study of CD8 T cells in ankylosing spondylitis. TCRdb passed the 5' RACE reads through MiXCR, listing each CDR3 protein once. The sample contains 190,000 or so distinct CDR3 sequences, roughly 13% of which appear only once. Material for sequencing was blood, either unsorted or a sorted T cell fraction (not recorded which). The receptors were sampled from a male donor with ankylosing spondylitis or in good health (not recorded which).

The V call is TRBV5-1, the J call TRBJ2-3; weak D call: TRBD2 (6 bases). The ends were cut back, 0 bases at V and 6 bases at J, with 20 bases in the middle. The CDR3 consists of 17 residues. Germline V gene data show CDR1 as SGHRS and CDR2 as YFSETQ. This CDR3 is CASSLASVAVEWDTQYF. Written as DNA, the CDR3 is TGCGCCAGCAGCTTGGCCTCTGTAGCGGTCGAGTGGGATACGCAGTATTTT.

This clonotype appeared once. The J gene is TRBJ2-1, the V gene TRBV25-1, with a tentative D call TRBD1 (6 bases). CDR1 is MGHDK and CDR2 is SYGVNS in the germline V gene. The CDR3 is made up of 14 amino acids. The V end lost 4 bases, the J end lost 10 bases, and 17 bases lay between the germline ends. The CDR3: CASSGTENFWEQFF. The CDR3 DNA reads as TGTGCCAGCAGTGGGACAGAGAATTTCTGGGAGCAGTTCTTC.

This clonotype was detected only a few times. This chain uses TRBV12-3 or TRBV12-4 with TRBJ1-1; TRBD1 is a possible D gene (5 bases). The CDR3 contains 14 residues. The germline V and J ends were trimmed by 5 bases and 2 bases, with 12 bases remaining between them. The CDR3 DNA sequence: TGTGCCAGCAGTCCCTGGACACAAAACACTGAAGCTTTCTTT. It translates to CASSPWTQNTEAFF.

This sequence joins TRBV19 and TRBJ2-5; D may correspond to TRBD1 or TRBD2 (5 bases each). The germline V gene has CDR1 LNHDA and CDR2 SQIVND (reference sequence). The length of the CDR3 is 16 residues. V lost 3 bases and J lost 10, with 24 bases in between. CDR3 sequence: CASSIAPGTQSKDQYF. Written as DNA, the CDR3 is TGTGCCAGTAGTATCGCCCCCGGGACCCAATCAAAGGACCAGTACTTC.

The chain uses TRBV30 and TRBJ2-7; D unresolved. The germline V gene has CDR1 GTSNPN and CDR2 SVGIG (reference sequence). Trimming pared 2 bases from V and 2 bases from J, leaving 4 bases between. There are 11 residues in the CDR3. CDR3 region: CAWSRTYEQYF. DNA of the CDR3: TGTGCCTGGAGTCGGACCTACGAGCAGTACTTC. The complete variable domain, with remaining parts taken from reference TRBV30 and TRBJ2-7, reads SQTIHQWPATLVQPVGSPLSLECTVEGTSNPNLYWYRQAAGRGLQLLFYSVGIGQISSEVPQNLSASRPQDRQFILSSKKLLLSDSGFYLCAWSRTYEQYFGPGTRLTVT.

The sample holds a few counts of this clonotype. The rearrangement uses TRBV5-1 and TRBJ2-7; a possible D gene is TRBD2 (5 bases). This CDR3 comprises 14 residues. Germline-derived CDR1 and CDR2 are SGHRS and YFSETQ. The V end was cut by 0 bases, the J end by 2 bases, with 9 bases between. The CDR3 coding sequence is TGCGCCAGCAGCTTGGTCTCAGCGGCCTACGAGCAGTACTTC. It codes for CASSLVSAAYEQYF.

This clonotype was picked up many times. V is TRBV12-3 or TRBV12-4 and J is TRBJ2-5; either TRBD1 or TRBD2 may fit D (5 bases each). CDR3 length equals 14 residues. Trimming removed 9 bases from V and 5 bases from J, with 19 bases in between. CDR3 amino acids: CASSEGLQWETQYF. The CDR3, as DNA: TGTGCCAGTAGCGAGGGGTTACAGTGGGAGACCCAGTACTTC.

The rearrangement joins TRBV11-2 to TRBJ2-5; D is possibly TRBD2 (6 bases). This CDR3 has 16 residues. Germline V gene lookup returns CDR1 SGHAT and CDR2 FQNNGV. The V and J ends lost 5 bases and 5 bases respectively, with 21 bases between them. CDR3 coding DNA: TGTGCCAGCAGCCCCCGGGGTCCTCCTGGGGGGGAGACCCAGTACTTC. Its translation: CASSPRGPPGGETQYF.

This clonotype came up many times. V is TRBV19 and J is TRBJ1-1, with 7 bases identical to TRBD1. Germline values: CDR1 LNHDA, CDR2 SQIVND (reference sequence). CDR3 size: 15 residues. V lost 3 bases, J lost 5 bases, and 9 bases stayed unmatched. The CDR3 coding sequence is TGTGCCAGTAGTATTGCCGCTACAGGGGCAACTGAAGCTTTCTTT. Translated, it gives CASSIAATGATEAFF.

This clonotype turned up a few times. The chain carries TRBV4-1 and TRBJ2-1; 13 bases match TRBD2. The CDR3 has 16 amino acids. Germline-derived CDR1 and CDR2 are MGHRA and YSYEKL. The junction had 0 bases not matched to a gene; V was cut back by 0 bases and J by 4 bases. The CDR3 sequence: CASSQEGLAGYNEQFF. The CDR3 DNA follows: TGCGCCAGCAGCCAAGAGGGACTAGCGGGGTACAATGAGCAGTTCTTC.

This rearrangement joins TRBV7-7 to TRBJ1-1; D call uncertain. This CDR3 is built from 15 residues. V was shortened by 5 bases and J by 1 base, with 14 bases between the two germline ends. The V gene's germline CDR1 is SSHAT and CDR2 FNYEAQ (reference sequence). The CDR3: CASSSWTAANTEAFF. In nucleotides, the CDR3 is TGTGCCAGCAGCAGTTGGACTGCGGCGAACACTGAAGCTTTCTTT.

The chain combines TRBV20-1 with TRBJ2-1; a possible D gene is TRBD1 (5 bases). Germline values: CDR1 DFQATT, CDR2 SNEGSKA (reference sequence). Trimming shortened V by 5 bases and J by 7 bases, and 21 bases separated the two germline ends. This CDR3 has 15 amino acids. The CDR3 DNA reads as TGCAGTGCTGCAAACAGGCAGCGAAAGGGGAATGAGCAGTTCTTC. Its protein is CSAANRQRKGNEQFF.

This clonotype was seen a handful of times. The V gene is TRBV11-1, the J gene TRBJ1-6; 9 bases align to TRBD1. The CDR3 sequence is 18 residues long. The germline V gene encodes CDR1 SGHAT and CDR2 FQDESV (reference sequence). Losses at the gene ends were 5 bases for V and 8 bases for J; bases not matched to a gene: 16. The CDR3 region is CASSLENTLTGGYSPLHF. The CDR3 DNA is TGTGCCAGCAGCCTCGAAAATACGTTGACAGGGGGTTATTCACCCCTCCACTTT.

In its sample, this clonotype was seen a few times. The genes are TRBV20-1 and TRBJ1-5; no reliable D call. This CDR3 comprises 13 residues. V lost 3 bases to trimming and J lost 6 bases, with 12 bases between them. Germline CDR1 is DFQATT and CDR2 is SNEGSKA (reference sequence). Here the CDR3 DNA reads TGCAGTGCTAGTTACGGAATAGGTCAGCCCCAGCATTTT. As protein: CSASYGIGQPQHF.